This TCR beta chain derives from a study of blood T cell repertoires in COVID-19. The CDR3 has 14 residues. The V gene lost 4 bases and the J gene lost 5 bases, with 13 bases spanning the gap. Per germline, CDR1 SGHRS and CDR2 YFSETQ. Sequencing used immunoSEQ multiplex PCR; TCRdb keeps in-frame clones, though not all of them. The sample contains roughly 320,000 clones, about 90% of which appear only once. Material: peripheral blood. J is TRBJ2-1 and V is TRBV5-1; D is perhaps TRBD1 (6 bases). This clonotype was sampled from a woman younger than 45 with COVID-19, enrolled during active disease. The CDR3 region is CASSPPPGDNEQFF. The CDR3 DNA reads as TGCGCCAGCAGCCCTCCGCCAGGGGACAATGAGCAGTTCTTC. The complete variable domain, with remaining parts taken from reference TRBV5-1 and TRBJ2-1, reads KAGVTQTPRYLIKTRGQQVTLSCSPISGHRSVSWYQQTPGQGLQFLFEYFSETQRNKGNFPGRFSGRQFSNSRSEMNVSTLELGDSALYLCASSPPPGDNEQFFGPGTRLTVL.